A selection of T cell receptor beta chains follows, all from one sample in a study of neurological immune-mediated disorders. One entry per CDR3 protein results from TCRdb running MiXCR on the 5' RACE reads. The sample lists 65,000 to 70,000 distinct CDR3 sequences; 4.1% were seen once. The source material was PBMCs. These receptors were collected from a man between 45 and 60 years old with multiple sclerosis. The CDR3 runs from the conserved cysteine through the conserved F or W. The size field is filled for only some rows; it gives once, few, many or a size class.

CDR3: CSVEDKDYEQYF; size: many; V: TRBV29-1
CDR3: CASSPGGRDSNQPQHF; size: many; V: TRBV28
CDR3: CASREKQGFNSPLHF; size: -; V: TRBV6-2/TRBV6-3
CDR3: CASSLVPEETQYF; size: many; V: TRBV5-1
CDR3: CASSPGRKLPYNEQFF; size: many; V: TRBV7-2
CDR3: CASSLNRERRQPQNF; size: many; V: TRBV4-2
CDR3: CASSLQGGSDEQYF; size: many; V: TRBV6-5
CDR3: CASSLGNRDNQPQHF; size: many; V: TRBV7-2
CDR3: CASSPGTQETQYF; size: many; V: TRBV7-8
CDR3: CASSLAVLGETQYF; size: -; V: TRBV7-6
CDR3: CSARLGGARYNEQFF; size: many; V: TRBV20-1
CDR3: CASSLAQARTDTQYF; size: many; V: TRBV5-1
CDR3: CASSQGTGLAGELFF; size: many; V: TRBV14
CDR3: CASSLTGTGHLRMNTGELFF; size: few; V: TRBV11-2
CDR3: CASSAGTWVGTQYF; size: -; V: TRBV6-1
CDR3: CASSYVWSSTDTQYF; size: few; V: TRBV7-9
CDR3: CASADLNTEAFF; size: many; V: TRBV5-1
CDR3: CASSFRRGGYGYTF; size: many; V: TRBV12-3/TRBV12-4
CDR3: CASSTGNTGELFF; size: many; V: TRBV5-1
CDR3: CASTPKAAGGLYNEQFF; size: few; V: TRBV3-1
CDR3: CASSFRTGGTDTQYF; size: many; V: TRBV12-3/TRBV12-4
CDR3: CASSSGDRDYEKLFF; size: few; V: TRBV5-1
CDR3: CASTLRQANTGELFF; size: many; V: TRBV7-9
CDR3: CSATRTAEGTQYF; size: few; V: TRBV20-1
CDR3: CASSSKQGIARDTQYF; size: many; V: TRBV27
CDR3: CASSLWGAAGANVLTF; size: many; V: TRBV5-1
CDR3: CASSKVVCTEGSPLHF; size: many; V: TRBV21-1
CDR3: CASSLDTHQPQNF; size: many; V: TRBV5-1
CDR3: CASSWDPGVAGELFF; size: many; V: TRBV5-5
CDR3: CASSLGPGGPTEAFF; size: many; V: TRBV5-1
CDR3: CATSRVGGNQPQNF; size: -; V: TRBV15
CDR3: CASSSPRNGYTF; size: many; V: TRBV28
CDR3: CASSPSRRAGNEAFF; size: many; V: TRBV7-9
CDR3: CASSPRSTQDEQYF; size: many; V: TRBV5-1
CDR3: CSVEVQGNYGYTF; size: -; V: TRBV29-1
CDR3: CASSLPISGVTDTQYF; size: -; V: TRBV7-9
CDR3: CASSLVMATEAFF; size: many; V: TRBV7-9
CDR3: CASSPQGAETQYF; size: many; V: TRBV5-1
CDR3: CASSLQGVYQPQHF; size: many; V: TRBV6-6
CDR3: CSARPQGNMNTEAFF; size: many; V: TRBV20-1
CDR3: CASSEGTSGGDEQFF; size: many; V: TRBV7-9
CDR3: CASSFLKGTEAFF; size: many; V: TRBV5-5
CDR3: CSVLQGVDTGELFF; size: many; V: TRBV29-1
CDR3: CASSSGVWRAVQNTEAFF; size: many; V: TRBV7-2
CDR3: CASSRGGIYQETQYF; size: many; V: TRBV7-2
CDR3: CASSQDRGGTYNEQFF; size: many; V: TRBV4-3
CDR3: CASSRIGQGNLDGYTF; size: many; V: TRBV6-5
CDR3: CASSLTGGARFSTDTQYF; size: many; V: TRBV12-3/TRBV12-4